This entry features one T cell receptor beta chain sequence. Its antigen is unidentified. Using immunoSEQ multiplex PCR, the repertoire was profiled, and TCRdb retains in-frame clones only, with some absent. The data contain over 100,000 clones, approximately 90% of them singletons. Pooled together were second doses at about 4 or about 12 weeks. The sample is drawn from a study of T cell responses to AZD1222 COVID-19 vaccine. Findings of the study overall: Females made up more of the donors, who were largely white British, and clonal diversity may have come out too low. Two AZD1222 administrations were followed by greater Spike-specific TCR breadth and depth. There were vaccine-associated CD4 TCRs across spike, dominant at 160-218 and 743-854.

Germline loops: CDR1 MNHEY, CDR2 SVGAGI. The V segment lost 8 bases and the J segment 10 bases; nucleotides outside the gene matches: 5. The CDR3 covers 12 residues. This clonotype was sampled from an adult who received the AZD1222 COVID-19 vaccine. V is TRBV6-5 and J is TRBJ1-6; 7 bases fit TRBD1. The sample in question was peripheral blood, obtained 28 days after the second AZD1222 dose. The DNA of the CDR3 is TGTGCCAGCCGACAGGGTGACTCACCCCTCCACTTT. This encodes CASRQGDSPLHF.